The rows below give T cell receptor beta chains drawn from one sample of a study of T cell responses to AZD1222 COVID-19 vaccine. Clones were sequenced by immunoSEQ multiplex PCR, and TCRdb holds only the in-frame ones, with some missing. The sample has approximately 140,000 clones, less than 95% seen once. The specimen comprised peripheral blood, sampled on day 0 of AZD1222 vaccination. All receptors come from an adult in good health. The CDR3 runs from the conserved cysteine through the conserved F or W. A D gene is named only where the DNA matches it firmly. Not all rows give a size; the values are once, few, many and, for expanded clones, a class.

abundance	v_gene	j_gene	d_gene	CDR3nt	CDR3aa
.	TRBV4-1	TRBJ1-2	.	TGCGCCAGCAGCCAAGATTTTACACAGGTTGAAAGCTATGGCTACACCTTC	CASSQDFTQVESYGYTF
.	TRBV15	TRBJ2-1	.	TGTGCCACCAGCAAAAAGGGGGGGCTCGACAATGAGCAGTTCTTC	CATSKKGGLDNEQFF
.	TRBV3-1/TRBV3-2	TRBJ2-1	.	TGTGCCAGCAGCCAGCCACAGGGACCCTACAATGAGCAGTTCTTC	CASSQPQGPYNEQFF
.	TRBV18	TRBJ1-5	.	TGTGCCAGCTCACGCCAAAAGGGCCAGAATCAGCCCCAGCATTTT	CASSRQKGQNQPQHF
.	TRBV27	TRBJ2-3	TRBD1	TGTGCCAGCAGTTTATCAGGGGGACAGGGCTTTTGGACAGATACGCAGTATTTT	CASSLSGGQGFWTDTQYF
once	TRBV19	TRBJ1-3	.	TGTGCCAGTAGTATAGAATACAGCCCTGGAAACACCATATATTTT	CASSIEYSPGNTIYF
.	TRBV5-1	TRBJ1-4	.	TGCGCCAGCAGTAGCGGAGTAGTACAGGGAGGGGAAAAACTGTTTTTT	CASSSGVVQGGEKLFF
.	TRBV2	TRBJ1-4	.	TGTGCCAGCAGTGATCAGGGCGGTGATGAAAAACTGTTTTTT	CASSDQGGDEKLFF
once	TRBV10-3	TRBJ2-2	.	TGTGCCACAAATGGGGGAAGCAACACCGGGGAGCTGTTTTTT	CATNGGSNTGELFF
once	TRBV3-1/TRBV3-2	TRBJ2-2	TRBD1	TGTGGAACAGGGGGCGTCACCGGGGAGCTGTTTTTT	CGTGGVTGELFF
.	TRBV15	TRBJ1-3	.	TGTGCCACCAGCAGAGGTTCCTCCAGGGATCCCCGAAACACCATATATTTT	CATSRGSSRDPRNTIYF
.	TRBV5-8	TRBJ2-1	TRBD1	TGTGCCAGCAGCTTACCGGGACAGGGCCCAACGAGCATGTTCTTC	CASSLPGQGPTSMFF
.	TRBV3-1/TRBV3-2	TRBJ2-5	.	TGTGCCAGCAGCCGGCCGGGGGAGGAGACCCAGTACTTC	CASSRPGEETQYF
.	TRBV18	TRBJ1-5	.	TGTGCCAGCTCACGGCGGGAGTCTAAGGAACCCCAGCATTTT	CASSRRESKEPQHF
.	TRBV18	TRBJ1-2	.	TGTGCCAGCTCACCGGGTGAGGGCACCTATGGCTACACCTTC	CASSPGEGTYGYTF
.	TRBV6-6	TRBJ1-3	.	TGTGCCAGCACCCGGGAGGGGGGTGGAAACACCATATATTTT	CASTREGGGNTIYF
.	TRBV28	TRBJ2-2	.	TGTGCCAGCAGAACACAGGGATACACCGGGGAGCTGTTTTTT	CASRTQGYTGELFF
.	TRBV5-1	TRBJ1-5	.	TGCGCCAGCAGCTCCCACGAGGGGGAGCCCCAGCATTTT	CASSSHEGEPQHF
few	TRBV4-3	TRBJ2-6	.	TGCGCCAGCAGCCAAGATTTTGGGACTGGGGCCAACGTCCTGACTTTC	CASSQDFGTGANVLTF
.	TRBV11-3	TRBJ1-1	.	TGTGCCAGCAGCTTCGACGGTGAAGCTTTCTTT	CASSFDGEAFF
once	TRBV28	TRBJ1-2	.	TGTGCCAGCAGAACGACAGGTACTATTGGCTACACCTTC	CASRTTGTIGYTF